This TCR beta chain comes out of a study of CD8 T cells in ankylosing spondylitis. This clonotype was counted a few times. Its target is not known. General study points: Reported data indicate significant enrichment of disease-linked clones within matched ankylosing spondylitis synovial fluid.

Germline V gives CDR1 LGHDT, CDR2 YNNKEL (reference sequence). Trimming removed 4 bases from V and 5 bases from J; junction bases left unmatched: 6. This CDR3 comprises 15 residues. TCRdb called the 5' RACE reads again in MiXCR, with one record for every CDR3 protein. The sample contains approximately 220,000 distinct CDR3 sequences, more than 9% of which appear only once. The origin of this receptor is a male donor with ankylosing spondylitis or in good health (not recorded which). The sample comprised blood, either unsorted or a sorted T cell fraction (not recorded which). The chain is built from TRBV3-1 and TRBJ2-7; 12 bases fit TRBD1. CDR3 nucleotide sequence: TGTGCCAGCAGCCGAACGGGACAGGGGGCGGACGAGCAGTACTTC. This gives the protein CASSRTGQGADEQYF.